The 23 T cell receptor beta chains below come from one sample, sequenced in a study of human T cells and chemical hapten exposure. It was from unfractionated whole blood that total RNA was extracted. TCRdb reanalysed the 5' RACE reads using MiXCR and keeps one entry per CDR3 protein. Among some 150,000 distinct CDR3 sequences listed, about 4.3% were seen once. The receptors stem from a female donor in good health.

A remark on this clonotype: Since a much larger clone is just one base distant, this may be a read error. The chain recombines TRBV28 with TRBJ1-2; D is possibly TRBD1 (6 bases). The CDR3 loop spans 13 amino acids. Germline CDR1 reads MDHEN; CDR2 reads SYDVKM. As DNA, the CDR3 is TGTGCCAGCAGAGCAGGGGTAGGGCGGGCACGGAACTTC. Amino acids: CASRAGVGRARNF.

This clonotype showed up many times. The chain links TRBV6-2 or TRBV6-3 to TRBJ2-3, with unresolved D. Trimming removed 1 base at V and 1 base at J, with 12 bases between. The CDR3 totals 16 residues. CDR1 MNHEY and CDR2 SVGEGT come from the germline V gene. The CDR3 DNA is TGTGCCAGCAGTTACTTTAGTCCGGAGCGCACAGATACGCAGTATTTT. This gives the protein CASSYFSPERTDTQYF.

The chain combines TRBV12-3 or TRBV12-4 with TRBJ2-6, with 8 positions matching TRBD1. The J segment lost 3 bases and the V segment lost 6 bases, leaving 19 bases of the junction unmatched. CDR3 length: 20 residues. The CDR3 nucleotides read TGTGCCAGCAGCCCAACTCGAACGACAGGGGCGATCGTTGGGGCCAACGTCCTGACTTTC. Protein product: CASSPTRTTGAIVGANVLTF.

This clonotype has at least ten counts. The chain links TRBV7-8 to TRBJ1-5; D gene ambiguous. Looked up from germline, CDR1 is SGHVS and CDR2 is FQNEAQ. V was cut by 1 base and J by 3 bases, with 10 bases left in between. CDR3 length equals 15 residues. CDR3 sequence: CASSLVSGNNQPQHF. CDR3 nucleotides: TGTGCCAGCAGCTTAGTATCGGGGAACAATCAGCCCCAGCATTTT.

This clonotype was observed many times. The chain recombines TRBV6-1 with TRBJ1-1; no definite D call. The V and J ends lost 6 bases and 0 bases respectively, with 11 bases between them. The germline V gene encodes CDR1 MNHNS and CDR2 SASEGT. The CDR3 contains 14 residues. The CDR3 DNA reads as TGTGCCAGCAGGGTGGATGGGGTGAACACTGAAGCTTTCTTT. This codes for CASRVDGVNTEAFF.

Comments on this clonotype: With a much larger clone just one base away, this may be a read error. The rearrangement uses TRBV27 and TRBJ1-1; D unclear. CDR1 MNHEY and CDR2 SMNVEV come from the germline V gene (reference sequence). V was trimmed by 6 bases and J by 1 base, leaving 9 bases between them. The CDR3 is 13 residues long. CDR3 amino acids: CASSLQRNTEAFF. DNA of the CDR3: TGTGCCAGCAGCCTCCAGAGGAACACTGAAGCTTTCTTT.

In its sample, this clonotype was seen many times. This chain links TRBV12-3 or TRBV12-4 with TRBJ1-1; D is perhaps TRBD1 (6 bases). The CDR3 runs 15 residues. V lost 5 bases and J 4 bases, leaving 17 bases between the germline ends. CDR3 loop: CASSLMGGAGTEAFF. DNA for the CDR3: TGTGCCAGCAGTCTTATGGGGGGGGCAGGCACTGAAGCTTTCTTT.

Of note for this clonotype: A much larger clone lies one base from this, so it may be a read error. CDR3 sequence: CASSRRTGDYEQYF. CDR3 DNA: TGCGCCAGCAGCCGAAGGACAGGGGACTACGAGCAGTACTTC. This rearrangement joins TRBV4-3 to TRBJ2-7; 9 bases map to TRBD1. CDR1 and CDR2 (germline): LGHNA, YSLEER. Trimming cost V 4 bases and J 3 bases; bases outside gene matches: 4. The CDR3 is 14 amino acids.

CDR3 nucleotide sequence: TGTGCCAGCAGCTTTCGACAGGACCCGTCCTATAATTCACCCCTCCACTTT. Its protein product is CASSFRQDPSYNSPLHF. The chain uses TRBV5-5 and TRBJ1-6; TRBD1 might be the D (6 bases). The CDR3 extends over 17 amino acids. From germline, CDR1 is SGHKS and CDR2 YYEKEE (reference sequence). Trimming removed 2 bases at V and 1 base at J, with 13 bases between.

This clonotype was recorded many times. The rearrangement joins TRBV9 to TRBJ2-7; possibly TRBD2 for D (5 bases). This CDR3 contains 14 residues. Germline V gene sequence: CDR1 SGDLS, CDR2 YYNGEE. V was trimmed by 1 base and J by 0 bases, leaving 8 bases between them. The CDR3 DNA sequence: TGTGCCAGCAGCGTACTCGGGGACTCCTACGAGCAGTACTTC. This encodes CASSVLGDSYEQYF. The variable domain in full, with the rest retrieved from reference TRBV9 and TRBJ2-7, is DSGVTQTPKHLITATGQRVTLRCSPRSGDLSVYWYQQSLDQGLQFLIQYYNGEERAKGNILERFSAQQFPDLHSELNLSSLELGDSALYFCASSVLGDSYEQYFGPGTRLTVT.

The table lists this clonotype with many counts. The chain carries TRBV29-1 and TRBJ1-3; D not resolved. V lost 3 bases and J lost 0, with 3 bases in between. The CDR3 is made up of 12 amino acids. In germline, CDR1 is SQVTM, CDR2 ANQGSEA. In DNA form, the CDR3 reads TGCAGCGTTGAGCTCTCTGGAAACACCATATATTTT. Amino acids: CSVELSGNTIYF.

This clonotype showed up many times. The V call is TRBV4-2, the J call TRBJ1-5; unclear D gene. The CDR3 runs to 15 residues. V was trimmed by 0 bases and J by 0 bases, leaving 6 bases between them. CDR1 and CDR2 from the germline V gene are LGHNA and YNFKEQ. CDR3 coding DNA: TGTGCCAGCAGCCAAGATCGGAATAGCAATCAGCCCCAGCATTTT. Translating gives CASSQDRNSNQPQHF.

This clonotype was seen many times. The chain joins TRBV6-1 to TRBJ1-1; 10 nucleotides align to TRBD1. The CDR3 runs 18 residues. Per germline, CDR1 MNHNS and CDR2 SASEGT. V dropped 8 bases and J dropped 1; count of bases not matched to a gene: 16. CDR3 sequence (DNA): TGTGCCAGCGGGGTTCGTGGAGACAGGGGGCTTTCGAACACTGAAGCTTTCTTT. It encodes CASGVRGDRGLSNTEAFF.

This clonotype was seen many times. This chain uses TRBV25-1 with TRBJ1-1; D gene uncertain. CDR1 is MGHDK and CDR2 is SYGVNS in the germline V gene. The CDR3 has 13 residues. The ends were cut back, 3 bases at V and 4 bases at J, with 9 bases in the middle. The CDR3 region is CASSDTGTTEAFF. Here the CDR3 DNA reads TGTGCCAGCAGTGACACGGGAACCACTGAAGCTTTCTTT.

There are many counts of this clonotype. This rearrangement joins TRBV6-2 or TRBV6-3 to TRBJ1-1, with TRBD1 as a possible D gene (6 bases). Germline loops: CDR1 MNHEY, CDR2 SVGEGT. The CDR3 loop spans 11 amino acids. V was shortened by 10 bases and J by 5 bases, with 11 bases between the two germline ends. CDR3 region: CATQQGTEAFF. The CDR3 nucleotides are TGTGCCACCCAACAGGGAACTGAAGCTTTCTTT.

The sample holds many counts of this clonotype. J is TRBJ2-3 and V is TRBV20-1, with TRBD2 matching over 9 bases. V lost 6 bases, J lost 2 bases, and 9 bases stayed unmatched. The CDR3 runs to 15 residues. CDR1 DFQATT and CDR2 SNEGSKA come from the germline V gene (reference sequence). The CDR3 nucleotides are TGCAGTGCACCAAAAGCGGGGGGACCCACAGATACGCAGTATTTT. Protein product: CSAPKAGGPTDTQYF.

CDR3 amino acids: CSAEGQFPNEQYF. The CDR3 coding sequence is TGCAGCGCCGAGGGGCAGTTTCCTAACGAGCAGTACTTC. The V call is TRBV29-1, the J call TRBJ2-7; D is possibly TRBD1 or TRBD2 (5 bases each). The V end was cut by 7 bases, the J end by 5 bases, with 18 bases between. Germline values: CDR1 SQVTM, CDR2 ANQGSEA. CDR3 length: 13 amino acids.

This clonotype was seen ten or more times. V and J are TRBV15 and TRBJ1-6; no reliable D call. Germline V CDR1 and CDR2: LNHNV, YYDKDF (reference sequence). The V and J ends lost 5 bases and 10 bases respectively, with 9 bases between them. The CDR3 has 12 residues. Here the CDR3 DNA reads TGTGCCACCAGCCTTATAAGATCACCCCTCCACTTT. It specifies CATSLIRSPLHF.

This clonotype was seen at least ten times. The chain employs TRBV3-1 and TRBJ1-6, with D uncertain. V lost 7 bases to trimming and J lost 6 bases, with 13 bases between them. The CDR3 loop spans 14 amino acids. The germline V gene encodes CDR1 LGHDT and CDR2 YNNKEL (reference sequence). The CDR3 DNA is TGTGCCAGCAACCTACAGATAGGTAATTCACCCCTCCACTTT. This sequence encodes CASNLQIGNSPLHF.

There are a few counts of this clonotype. The chain links TRBV9 to TRBJ2-7; perhaps TRBD1 as D (6 bases). Germline V CDR1 and CDR2: SGDLS, YYNGEE. The CDR3 contains 14 residues. The V end lost 0 bases, the J end lost 4 bases, and 11 bases lay between the germline ends. In DNA, the CDR3 is TGTGCCAGCAGCGTAGGGGGCCAGGGGTACGAGCAGTACTTC. It codes for CASSVGGQGYEQYF. The entire variable domain, with the rest obtained from reference TRBV9 and TRBJ2-7, is as follows: DSGVTQTPKHLITATGQRVTLRCSPRSGDLSVYWYQQSLDQGLQFLIQYYNGEERAKGNILERFSAQQFPDLHSELNLSSLELGDSALYFCASSVGGQGYEQYFGPGTRLTVT.

This clonotype showed up many times. V usage is TRBV29-1 and J usage is TRBJ2-1; 12 bases agree with TRBD1. In germline, CDR1 is SQVTM, CDR2 ANQGSEA. CDR3 length: 13 amino acids. Trimming at V came to 5 bases and at J to 6 bases, leaving 2 bases not matched to a gene. This CDR3 is CSVSGQGANEQFF. The DNA of the CDR3 is TGCAGCGTTTCGGGACAGGGGGCCAATGAGCAGTTCTTC.

Only a few counts were recorded for this clonotype. This rearrangement joins TRBV7-2 to TRBJ2-3; TRBD1 matches at 11 bases. The V segment lost 5 bases and the J segment 4 bases; nucleotides outside the gene matches: 2. The germline V gene has CDR1 SGHTA and CDR2 FQGNSA. The CDR3 runs 14 residues. CDR3 DNA sequence: TGTGCCAGCAGCCGGGACAGGGGGTCAGATACGCAGTATTTT. It yields the protein CASSRDRGSDTQYF.

The sample holds many counts of this clonotype. The chain carries TRBV29-1 and TRBJ2-3; the D is unclear. The germline CDR1 and CDR2 sequences are SQVTM and ANQGSEA. There are 15 residues in the CDR3. The V end was cut by 3 bases, the J end by 2 bases, with 15 bases between. The CDR3, as DNA: TGCAGCGTTGATCATGTAGGCCGTACCACAGATACGCAGTATTTT. It specifies CSVDHVGRTTDTQYF.